This entry describes one TCR beta chain. What it binds is unknown. The data stem from a study of CD8 T cells in Susac syndrome. Regarding the study as a whole: The authors acknowledged that their TCR sequencing and HLA analysis involved a relatively small number of individuals.

The patients who served as multiple sclerosis controls were treatment-naive and had stable or active relapsing-remitting disease that fulfilled the revised McDonald criteria. The authors negatively isolated CD8+ and CD4+ T cells and FACS-enriched TEMRA cells. Random hexamers primed reverse transcription of about 0.5 to 1 ug RNA. The method of amplification for TCR beta CDR3 was immunoSEQ multiplex PCR, covering 54 Vbeta and 13 Jbeta. In TCRdb, the immunoSEQ multiplex PCR reads were re-called with MiXCR into one record per CDR3 protein. The table has about 120,000 distinct CDR3 sequences, 90% to 95% seen once. Germline V gene lookup returns CDR1 LGHNA and CDR2 YSLEER. Trimming removed 5 bases at V and 6 bases at J, with 7 bases between. The length of the CDR3 is 12 residues.

The receptor's source is a human donor with multiple sclerosis. The chain combines TRBV4-3 with TRBJ2-2; D might be TRBD2 (5 bases). The material sequenced was CD4+ T cells from PBMCs. CDR3 amino acids: CASSMGAGELFF. In DNA form, the CDR3 reads TGCGCCAGCAGCATGGGAGCCGGGGAGCTGTTTTTT.